What follows are 9 T cell receptor beta chains derived from one specimen sequenced in a study of cytomegalovirus exposure and HLA in healthy donors. Primers included in the PCR were 60 Vbeta and 13 Jbeta primers. Measured with immunoSEQ multiplex PCR; TCRdb has only the in-frame clones, and not every one. This table holds over 200,000 clones, around nine tenths found once. Input material: PBMCs. The receptors shown here come from a woman younger than 30 in good health and CMV-seronegative.

The gene calls are TRBV9 and TRBJ2-1; TRBD2 agrees at 12 bases. Germline CDR1 and CDR2: SGDLS and YYNGEE. The CDR3 totals 16 residues. With 3 bases clipped from V and 2 bases from J, the junction kept 3 bases outside the gene matches. The DNA of the CDR3 is TGTGCCAGCAGCGGGGCTAGCGGGGGGGCCTACAATGAGCAGTTCTTC. Amino acids: CASSGASGGAYNEQFF.

J is TRBJ1-4 and V is TRBV18, with 7 bases aligning to TRBD1. The CDR3 has 16 residues. CDR1 and CDR2 (germline): KGHSH, LQKENI. After removal of 3 bases from V and 8 bases from J, the junction contained 12 bases not matched to a gene. CDR3 amino acids: CASSPTTGATNEKLFF. CDR3 nucleotide sequence: TGTGCCAGCTCACCGACTACAGGGGCTACGAACGAAAAACTGTTTTTT.

The chain combines TRBV19 with TRBJ1-1, with D perhaps TRBD1 (5 bases). Germline CDR1 and CDR2: LNHDA and SQIVND (reference sequence). Trimming took 5 bases from V and 1 from J, leaving 17 bases between them. The CDR3 extends over 16 amino acids. The CDR3 protein is CASSRGSHLRNTEAFF. The CDR3 DNA follows: TGTGCCAGTAGTCGGGGGTCCCACCTACGGAACACTGAAGCTTTCTTT.

The CDR3 is CASSQTGQGANEQFF. CDR3 nucleotide sequence: TGTGCCAGCAGTCAGACGGGACAGGGGGCCAATGAGCAGTTCTTC. The chain combines TRBV6-5 with TRBJ2-1; 12 bases line up with TRBD1. The length of the CDR3 is 15 residues. CDR1 MNHEY and CDR2 SVGAGI come from the germline V gene. J lost 6 bases, V lost 5 bases, and 5 bases had no gene match.

The chain combines TRBV18 with TRBJ2-1; no clear D. The V gene's germline CDR1 is KGHSH and CDR2 LQKENI. V was clipped by 6 bases and J by 4 bases, with 13 bases between them. The CDR3 has 14 amino acids. The CDR3 loop is CASSQGDGYNEQFF. The CDR3 region has the DNA TGTGCCAGCTCCCAAGGCGACGGGTACAATGAGCAGTTCTTC.

V is TRBV27 and J is TRBJ2-6, with D possibly TRBD1 on 6 matching bases. Germline CDR1 is MNHEY and CDR2 is SMNVEV (reference sequence). CDR3 length equals 19 residues. V was trimmed by 4 bases and J by 1 base, leaving 20 bases between them. CDR3 coding DNA: TGTGCCAGCAGTTCTTTGGGGGCGAGTCCAACGTCTGGGGCCAACGTCCTGACTTTC. Translation gives CASSSLGASPTSGANVLTF.

The chain is built from TRBV27 and TRBJ2-5, with 8 nucleotides matching TRBD1. The J segment lost 7 bases and the V segment lost 1 base, leaving 14 bases of the junction unmatched. Germline lookup yields CDR1 MNHEY and CDR2 SMNVEV (reference sequence). The CDR3 length is 17 residues. CDR3 sequence reads: CASSLLGGQGARGTQYF. DNA for the CDR3: TGTGCCAGCAGTTTATTGGGGGGTCAGGGGGCGCGAGGGACCCAGTACTTC.

V gene TRBV5-6 combines with J gene TRBJ2-5; TRBD1 matches at 7 bases. Germline V gives CDR1 SGHDT, CDR2 YYEEEE. The CDR3 is 14 amino acids. J lost 9 bases, V lost 2 bases, and 10 bases had no gene match. In nucleotides, the CDR3 is TGTGCCAGCAGCTTTTGGGACAGTAGGAGGTCCCAGTACTTC. Translation gives CASSFWDSRRSQYF.

The chain joins TRBV4-2 to TRBJ2-1; TRBD1 matches at 7 bases. Germline CDR1 LGHNA, CDR2 YNFKEQ. This CDR3 is built from 14 residues. The ends lost 5 bases at V and 4 bases at J; junction bases unmatched: 5. CDR3 nucleotides: TGTGCCAGCAGCAGGCAGGGGGATTACAATGAGCAGTTCTTC. This encodes CASSRQGDYNEQFF.